The T cell receptor (beta chain) under discussion was sequenced for a study of T-cell memory formation after mild COVID-19. The study's findings and limits: Several responding clones turned up in pre-infection memory, indicating that cross-reactive memory may have taken part.

A few counts support this clonotype. Its target is not known. V was clipped by 6 bases and J by 2 bases, with 13 bases between them. The CDR3 totals 13 residues. Germline V gene sequence: CDR1 DFQATT, CDR2 SNEGSKA (reference sequence). Constant-segment primers and 5'RACE yielded cDNA libraries for TCR alpha and TCR beta, each carrying sample barcodes and UMIs. One entry per CDR3 protein, called by TCRdb with MiXCR from the 5' RACE reads. The sample shows 130,000 to 150,000 distinct CDR3 sequences, about 5.5% of them seen only once. The chain is built from TRBV20-1 and TRBJ2-5; tentatively, D is TRBD1 (6 bases). The sequence was collected from an adult woman who had mild COVID-19 (a few samples of this study predate the infection). Cell type and time point are not known. Sequenced input: PBMCs or a T cell subset sorted from them (not recorded which). CDR3 residues: CSAHRTVQETQYF. For the CDR3, the DNA is TGCAGTGCGCATCGGACAGTACAAGAGACCCAGTACTTC.